This TCR beta chain was profiled in a study of shared clonotypes between healthy human individuals (dated by TCRdb to about 2020). Broadly, across the study: Three men and a couple of women, aged 18 to 49 years, made up the cohort. Blood TCR repertoires of five healthy adults were deeply sequenced to estimate repertoire size and the extent of clonotype sharing between individuals. To increase sequencing depth and limit assay-specific biases, different laboratories used diverse techniques to prepare libraries and sequence TCR repertoires. Each donor's leukapheresis produced roughly between roughly 0.9 and 8.9 billion PBMCs.

This clone was seen more than once but under ten times. There is no known antigen for this receptor. No base quality values were provided; no much bigger clone lies one nucleotide off. Donors were healthy HIV-negative adults with no recently reported acute infections or vaccinations. Every donor was a Caucasian adult residing in Nashville, Tennessee, USA. For unsorted samples, tens of millions of PBMCs were counted, and genomic DNA was extracted using the QIAamp DNA Blood Mini kit. After blood collection by leukapheresis, PBMCs were isolated using Ficoll-Histopaque density gradient centrifugation and then cryopreserved in the vapor phase of liquid nitrogen. V loses 10 bases, J loses 5 bases, and the germline ends lie 11 bases apart. According to the germline V gene, CDR1 reads SNHLY and CDR2 reads FYNNEI. CDR3 length: 11 amino acids, cysteine to phenylalanine. This entry keeps only the CDR3 DNA: 33 bases, framed from base 1.

General study outcomes and caveats: Only blood was sampled, and tissue TCR repertoires likely differ from those in blood. The genetic and exposure-history diversity represented was limited by the small number of donors. Pairwise subsampling indicated that sequencing depth was expected to affect the degree of clonotype sharing among donors.

Using the deep immunoSEQ assay, TCR CDR3 regions were amplified from genomic DNA by multiplex PCR. Genomic DNA extracted from each cell subset was distributed evenly over all wells of several immunoSEQ 96-well plates, and each plate served as one replicate. Each replicate PCR for unsorted PBMC received roughly 300 ng genomic DNA, equal to tens of thousands of T cell genomes. Ten immunoSEQ deep assay plates were used to sequence the unsorted PBMC genomic DNA. Purified libraries were measured with a Qubit 3.0 fluorometer, size-checked on a Bioanalyzer 2100, and measured again with the KAPA Library Quantification kit. Each immunoSEQ 96-well plate was sequenced on its own single-read 150-cycle Illumina NextSeq 550 flow cell. From the authors' description of their analysis: Because the immunoSEQ output held only junctional sequences and lacked quality scores, the filtering could not match the filtering applied to full-length reads. Sequences were annotated with PyIR, a Python wrapper for IgBLAST v1.9, and V/J genes and CDR3 were assigned using IMGT germline references. Reads with weak V/J assignments (E-value above 1e-6), missing CDR3, stop codons, out-of-frame junctions, or ambiguous translated residues were removed. A V3J clonotype was defined by an identical inferred V gene, J gene, and CDR3 amino acid sequence. To compute the percentage overlap between repertoires, the number of shared unique clonotypes was divided by the size of the smaller repertoire. Three approaches were used to assess repertoire richness: RTK rarefaction, the Chao1 estimator, and Recon v2.1 estimates of unobserved clonotypes. TCRdb took over this immuneACCESS table, retaining in-frame rearrangements with V and J assigned. Such tables are incomplete; in checked studies, under half of the missing clones stem from an unresolved V gene, and the remainder is unexplained. The DNA gave D and trimming, while V, J and clone size come from that table. The sample table holds about 450,000 clones, of which around 79% were seen once. Together, the top ten hold over 10% of the sample.

This TCR came from a woman aged 40 to 50 in good health. Some clones in this sample may be carry-over from other donors' samples. The rearrangement combines TRBV2 with TRBJ2-5; the D gene lacks a confident call. Sequencing was performed on PBMCs. In nucleotides, the sequence is TGTGCCACCAGGTCGGCCGAGACCCAGTACTTC. This yields the protein CATRSAETQYF.